A single sample gave rise to the 13 T cell receptor beta chains below, sequenced in a study of shared clonotypes between healthy human individuals. Here immunoSEQ multiplex PCR was the method, and the copy in TCRdb shows in-frame clones only, minus some. This table holds approximately 720,000 clones, roughly 78% found once. The specimen was memory CD4+ T cells sorted from blood. The sample's subset: CD45RA-negative fraction. These receptors all come from a woman in her 30s in good health.

V is TRBV11-2 and J is TRBJ2-7, with a possible D match to TRBD1 (6 bases). In germline, CDR1 is SGHAT, CDR2 FQNNGV. The CDR3 runs 15 residues. V lost 1 base and J 3 bases, leaving 13 bases between the germline ends. The CDR3 here is CASSLGYGTIYEQYF. The CDR3 coding sequence is TGTGCCAGCAGCTTAGGTTACGGGACAATCTACGAGCAGTACTTC.

This clone was counted a few times. Here the CDR3 reads CASSERGQHGPEAFF. The CDR3 coding sequence is TGTGCCAGCAGTGAAAGGGGACAGCACGGTCCTGAAGCTTTCTTT. The chain is built from TRBV2 and TRBJ1-1; 7 bases agree with TRBD1. The CDR3 runs to 15 residues. Trimming at V came to 2 bases and at J to 6 bases, leaving 9 bases not matched to a gene. The germline V gene encodes CDR1 SNHLY and CDR2 FYNNEI. Full variable domain (rest looked up from reference TRBV2 and TRBJ1-1): EPEVTQTPSHQVTQMGQEVILRCVPISNHLYFYWYRQILGQKVEFLVSFYNNEISEKSEIFDDQFSVERPDGSNFTLKIRSTKLEDSAMYFCASSERGQHGPEAFFGQGTRLTVV.

The V and J genes are TRBV18 and TRBJ2-7, with D possibly matching TRBD2 (6 bases). CDR1 and CDR2 (germline): KGHSH, LQKENI. CDR3 size: 15 residues. Between the trimmed V and J ends, which lost 3 bases and 4 bases, there was a span of 16 bases. The CDR3 coding sequence is TGTGCCAGCTCACCCAGACAGCCCGGAGGGTACGAGCAGTACTTC. Its translation: CASSPRQPGGYEQYF. Full variable domain (outside the CDR3, taken from reference TRBV18 and TRBJ2-7): NAGVMQNPRHLVRRRGQEARLRCSPMKGHSHVYWYRQLPEEGLKFMVYLQKENIIDESGMPKERFSAEFPKEGPSILRIQQVVRGDSAAYFCASSPRQPGGYEQYFGPGTRLTVT.

The rearrangement uses TRBV7-9 and TRBJ1-5, with unresolved D. The CDR3 length is 12 residues. CDR1 and CDR2 from the germline V gene are SEHNR and FQNEAQ (reference sequence). Trimming stripped 3 bases from V and 4 bases from J, with 4 bases between. The CDR3 is CASSFNNQPQHF. The CDR3 nucleotides are TGTGCCAGCAGCTTCAATAATCAGCCCCAGCATTTT.

The rearrangement joins TRBV27 to TRBJ2-7, with a tentative D call TRBD1 (6 bases). Germline lookup yields CDR1 MNHEY and CDR2 SMNVEV (reference sequence). The CDR3 length is 13 residues. Trimming shortened V by 5 bases and J by 2 bases, and 10 bases separated the two germline ends. CDR3 in amino acids: CASSLQGTYEQYF. CDR3 in DNA: TGTGCCAGCAGTCTGCAGGGGACCTACGAGCAGTACTTC.

The rearrangement links TRBV11-3 to TRBJ2-7, with D perhaps TRBD1 (5 bases). The ends were cut back, 2 bases at V and 0 bases at J, with 11 bases in the middle. The germline CDR1 and CDR2 sequences are SGHNT and YENEEA. The CDR3 consists of 15 residues. This CDR3 is CASSLYHDSSYEQYF. CDR3 sequence (DNA): TGTGCCAGCAGCTTATATCACGACAGCTCCTACGAGCAGTACTTC.

The chain links TRBV7-9 to TRBJ1-5; D might be TRBD1 (6 bases). Germline loops: CDR1 SEHNR, CDR2 FQNEAQ (reference sequence). Trimming removed 5 bases at V and 1 base at J, with 9 bases between. CDR3 size: 14 residues. CDR3 sequence: CASSPQGSNQPQHF. The DNA of the CDR3 is TGTGCCAGCAGCCCACAGGGAAGCAATCAGCCCCAGCATTTT. Based on the CDR3 plus reference TRBV7-9 and TRBJ1-5, the full variable domain is DTGVSQNPRHKITKRGQNVTFRCDPISEHNRLYWYRQTLGQGPEFLTYFQNEAQLEKSRLLSDRFSAERPKGSFSTLEIQRTEQGDSAMYLCASSPQGSNQPQHFGDGTRLSIL.

In its sample, this clone was seen once. The rearrangement links TRBV10-3 to TRBJ2-7, with TRBD1 identical over 11 bases. V gave up 8 bases and J gave up 6 bases; unmatched junction bases: 9. CDR1 is ENHRY, CDR2 SYGVKD, per germline. This CDR3 comprises 14 residues. DNA for the CDR3: TGTGCCATCGCACCGGGACAGGGGGAGGGCGAGCAGTACTTC. Protein sequence: CAIAPGQGEGEQYF.

This clone has only a few counts. V gene TRBV4-1 combines with J gene TRBJ2-3, with D hard to call. The germline V and J ends were trimmed by 2 bases and 4 bases, with 4 bases remaining between them. The CDR3 spans 12 residues. Germline V lookup: CDR1 MGHRA, CDR2 YSYEKL. This CDR3 reads CASSQIADTQYF. CDR3 DNA sequence: TGCGCCAGCAGCCAAATAGCAGATACGCAGTATTTT.

This chain connects TRBV5-1 to TRBJ2-7; no firm D call. Trimming took off 7 bases at V and 3 bases at J, with 17 bases between the two ends. The length of the CDR3 is 14 residues. From germline, CDR1 is SGHRS and CDR2 YFSETQ. DNA for the CDR3: TGCGCCAGCCTACCGGCCCCAGGAAACTACGAGCAGTACTTC. Protein sequence: CASLPAPGNYEQYF.

CDR3 in DNA: TGTGCCAGCAGGCCCCGGGCCATCCGGAGGCCCTACGAGCAGTACTTC. This encodes CASRPRAIRRPYEQYF. The chain joins TRBV28 to TRBJ2-7, with D perhaps TRBD2 (5 bases). Trimming removed 6 bases from V and 2 bases from J, with 20 bases in between. The CDR3 spans 16 residues. Germline V gene lookup returns CDR1 MDHEN and CDR2 SYDVKM.

The J gene is TRBJ2-2, the V gene TRBV5-1, with D possibly being TRBD1 (6 bases). The CDR3 loop spans 15 amino acids. Germline CDR1 and CDR2: SGHRS and YFSETQ. The germline V and J ends were trimmed by 3 bases and 5 bases, with 14 bases remaining between them. CDR3 in amino acids: CASSSTGPLTGELFF. CDR3 bases: TGCGCCAGCAGCTCCACAGGGCCCCTAACCGGGGAGCTGTTTTTT.

The chain combines TRBV19 with TRBJ1-5; tentatively, D is TRBD1 (6 bases). CDR3 length: 13 residues. From germline, CDR1 is LNHDA and CDR2 SQIVND (reference sequence). V was shortened by 7 bases and J by 3 bases, with 10 bases between the two germline ends. CDR3 nucleotides: TGTGCCAGTAACAGGGTCTACAATCAGCCCCAGCATTTT. Encoded protein: CASNRVYNQPQHF.